These 23 T cell receptor beta chains were sequenced from one sample in a study of OX40 agonist ivuxolimab in advanced cancers. Here immunoSEQ multiplex PCR was the method, and the copy in TCRdb shows in-frame clones only, minus some. The sample holds approximately 12,000 clones; under 75% are singletons and the top ten take about 11%. Specimen: CD4+ or CD8+ T cells sorted from blood, collected in a trial of the OX40 agonist ivuxolimab. These receptors originate from an adult with an advanced solid tumor such as melanoma, head and neck, liver or kidney cancer.

This clone was counted a single time. The genes are TRBV5-1 and TRBJ2-5; D is ambiguous. Germline V gene data show CDR1 as SGHRS and CDR2 as YFSETQ. V was shortened by 0 bases and J by 5 bases, with 11 bases between the two germline ends. This CDR3 contains 14 residues. CDR3 sequence (DNA): TGCGCCAGCAGCTTGGTGGGTTCCGAGGAGACCCAGTACTTC. This translates into CASSLVGSEETQYF.

This clone was picked up one time. The chain is built from TRBV6-6 and TRBJ2-7; possibly TRBD2 for D (5 bases). CDR3 size: 15 residues. Germline-derived CDR1 and CDR2 are MNHNY and SVGAGI (reference sequence). Trimming pared 4 bases from V and 4 bases from J, leaving 17 bases between. CDR3 coding DNA: TGTGCCAGCAGTTCCCCTCGGGTAGGAGGTTACGAGCAGTACTTC. The encoded protein is CASSSPRVGGYEQYF.

In this sample, this clone turned up once. The V call is TRBV7-9, the J call TRBJ2-1; 12 bases line up with TRBD2. This CDR3 has 19 amino acids. Germline V CDR1 and CDR2: SEHNR, FQNEAQ (reference sequence). V gave up 1 base and J gave up 7 bases; unmatched junction bases: 14. DNA of the CDR3: TGTGCCAGCAGCTTAGGTCCCCGCCGACTAGCGGGAGTTTGGAATGAGCAGTTCTTC. Its translation: CASSLGPRRLAGVWNEQFF.

As DNA, the CDR3 is TGTGCCAGCAGCTTACGCCTAGCGAGAAGCGGGGAGCTGTTTTTT. Translation gives CASSLRLARSGELFF. This sequence joins TRBV11-2 and TRBJ2-2; a possible D gene is TRBD2 (6 bases). Germline V CDR1 and CDR2: SGHAT, FQNNGV. The ends were cut back, 2 bases at V and 7 bases at J, with 14 bases in the middle. There are 15 residues in the CDR3.

A few counts support this clone. The genes are TRBV9 and TRBJ2-7, with 7 bases identical to TRBD1. Unmatched junction bases numbered 12, after V lost 3 bases and J lost 3 bases. Germline CDR1 is SGDLS and CDR2 is YYNGEE. The CDR3 has 16 amino acids. The CDR3 sequence: CASSGRDSRSFYEQYF. The CDR3 coding sequence is TGTGCCAGCAGCGGCCGGGACAGCAGAAGCTTCTACGAGCAGTACTTC.

This chain links TRBV27 with TRBJ2-7, with a tentative D call TRBD1 (6 bases). The germline V gene encodes CDR1 MNHEY and CDR2 SMNVEV (reference sequence). The length of the CDR3 is 12 residues. Trimming stripped 8 bases from V and 0 bases from J, with 8 bases between. The CDR3 loop reads CASGDNSYEQYF. Written as DNA, the CDR3 is TGTGCCAGCGGGGACAACTCCTACGAGCAGTACTTC.

The rearrangement joins TRBV19 to TRBJ2-5; the D is unclear. Trimming took 6 bases from V and 3 from J, leaving 11 bases between them. Germline CDR1 reads LNHDA; CDR2 reads SQIVND (reference sequence). The CDR3 spans 13 residues. The CDR3 DNA sequence: TGTGCCAGTAGCCATACTGGTGAAGAGACCCAGTACTTC. Its translation is CASSHTGEETQYF.

This clone has a handful of counts. The rearrangement joins TRBV7-6 to TRBJ2-5, with 12 bases fitting TRBD2. After removal of 4 bases from V and 6 bases from J, the junction contained 3 bases not matched to a gene. This CDR3 has 14 residues. Germline V gene sequence: CDR1 SGHVS, CDR2 FNYEAQ. DNA of the CDR3: TGTGCCAGCAGCTCTAGCGGGGGGGCCAAGACCCAGTACTTC. Encoded protein: CASSSSGGAKTQYF.

This chain uses TRBV28 with TRBJ2-1, with 8 nucleotides matching TRBD2. The CDR3 runs 15 residues. Germline loops: CDR1 MDHEN, CDR2 SYDVKM. Trimming took 3 bases from V and 4 from J; bases not matched to a gene: 5. CDR3 protein: CASSFLAGGYNEQFF. As DNA, the CDR3 is TGTGCCAGCAGTTTTCTGGCGGGGGGTTACAATGAGCAGTTCTTC. The whole variable domain, remainder taken from reference TRBV28 and TRBJ2-1, is DVKVTQSSRYLVKRTGEKVFLECVQDMDHENMFWYRQDPGLGLRLIYFSYDVKMKEKGDIPEGYSVSREKKERFSLILESASTNQTSMYLCASSFLAGGYNEQFFGPGTRLTVL.

The chain uses TRBV2 and TRBJ2-7, with unresolved D. V lost 6 bases to trimming and J lost 0 bases, with 15 bases between them. CDR3 length: 15 residues. The germline V gene has CDR1 SNHLY and CDR2 FYNNEI. The CDR3 sequence: CASSLKLGVSYEQYF. The CDR3 nucleotides read TGTGCCAGCAGCCTAAAACTGGGTGTCTCCTACGAGCAGTACTTC.

V gene TRBV28 combines with J gene TRBJ2-7; 9 bases line up with TRBD2. V was pared by 2 bases and J by 7 bases, with 6 bases of the junction left unmatched. Germline V gene lookup returns CDR1 MDHEN and CDR2 SYDVKM. The CDR3 contains 14 residues. CDR3 coding DNA: TGTGCCAGCAGTTTAGCGGGAGGGCCTAAGGAGCAGTACTTC. The encoded protein is CASSLAGGPKEQYF.

The chain uses TRBV18 and TRBJ2-7; tentative D call: TRBD1 (5 bases). Germline lookup yields CDR1 KGHSH and CDR2 LQKENI. The ends were cut back, 3 bases at V and 2 bases at J, with 14 bases in the middle. CDR3 length: 15 amino acids. The DNA of the CDR3 is TGTGCCAGCTCACCGCAGTGGACACCTACCTACGAGCAGTACTTC. It is translated as CASSPQWTPTYEQYF.

In its sample, this clone was seen once. This chain links TRBV6-5 with TRBJ2-1, with 10 bases identical to TRBD2. The CDR3 consists of 15 residues. Germline CDR1 and CDR2: MNHEY and SVGAGI. J was trimmed by 6 bases and V by 6 bases; bases with no gene match: 8. The CDR3: CASSWTSGGFNEQFF. The CDR3 coding sequence is TGTGCCAGCAGCTGGACTAGCGGAGGCTTCAATGAGCAGTTCTTC.

V gene TRBV19 combines with J gene TRBJ1-2; 7 nucleotides align to TRBD1. The CDR3 loop spans 14 amino acids. Germline CDR1 reads LNHDA; CDR2 reads SQIVND (reference sequence). J gave up 0 bases and V 5 bases, and 3 bases lay outside the gene matches. The CDR3 sequence is CASSYRGSNYGYTF. The CDR3 region has the DNA TGTGCCAGTAGTTACAGGGGATCTAACTATGGCTACACCTTC. Full variable domain (remainder filled in from reference TRBV19 and TRBJ1-2): DGGITQSPKYLFRKEGQNVTLSCEQNLNHDAMYWYRQDPGQGLRLIYYSQIVNDFQKGDIAEGYSVSREKKESFPLTVTSAQKNPTAFYLCASSYRGSNYGYTFGSGTRLTVV.

The J gene is TRBJ2-7, the V gene TRBV6-6; D not resolved. CDR3 size: 13 residues. Trimming cost V 1 base and J 1 base, with 5 bases left between them. Germline lookup yields CDR1 MNHNY and CDR2 SVGAGI (reference sequence). The CDR3 sequence: CASSYFDSYEQYF. The CDR3 nucleotides are TGTGCCAGCAGTTACTTTGATTCCTACGAGCAGTACTTC.

J is TRBJ1-2 and V is TRBV11-2; 8 bases match TRBD1. Germline V lookup: CDR1 SGHAT, CDR2 FQNNGV. V gave up 1 base and J gave up 2 bases; unmatched junction bases: 9. The CDR3 spans 17 residues. The CDR3 coding sequence is TGTGCCAGCAGCTTAGTGGGGTTCGGGACAGGCAACTATGGCTACACCTTC. Translating it yields CASSLVGFGTGNYGYTF.

This clone was seen once. V is TRBV5-1 and J is TRBJ2-7, with D possibly TRBD1 on 6 matching bases. The CDR3 spans 15 residues. Germline V lookup: CDR1 SGHRS, CDR2 YFSETQ. Trimming cost V 2 bases and J 3 bases, with 15 bases left between them. CDR3 DNA: TGCGCCAGCAGCTTTGAAAGGGGGACGGGCTACGAGCAGTACTTC. It specifies CASSFERGTGYEQYF.

The genes are TRBV15 and TRBJ1-1; 7 bases agree with TRBD1. Germline V gene lookup returns CDR1 LNHNV and CDR2 YYDKDF (reference sequence). The CDR3 is made up of 16 amino acids. V trimming: 1 base; J trimming: 0 bases; junction bases outside the gene matches: 5. Here the CDR3 DNA reads TGTGCCACCAGCAGAGGAACAGGGGCCATGAACACTGAAGCTTTCTTT. Encoded protein: CATSRGTGAMNTEAFF.

This rearrangement joins TRBV5-5 to TRBJ2-3; D may be TRBD2 (5 bases). This CDR3 is 11 amino acids long. The germline CDR1 and CDR2 sequences are SGHKS and YYEKEE (reference sequence). V was cut by 6 bases and J by 8 bases, with 10 bases left in between. The CDR3 sequence: CASNGELTQYF. CDR3 DNA: TGTGCCAGCAATGGGGAGCTTACGCAGTATTTT.

The chain combines TRBV5-1 with TRBJ2-7; D is possibly TRBD2 (6 bases). Trimming removed 0 bases at V and 0 bases at J, with 13 bases between. The CDR3 consists of 16 residues. The germline CDR1 and CDR2 sequences are SGHRS and YFSETQ. CDR3 in DNA: TGCGCCAGCAGCTTGGTTACTAGCCTCAGCTCCTACGAGCAGTACTTC. Amino acids: CASSLVTSLSSYEQYF. Full variable domain (rest looked up from reference TRBV5-1 and TRBJ2-7): KAGVTQTPRYLIKTRGQQVTLSCSPISGHRSVSWYQQTPGQGLQFLFEYFSETQRNKGNFPGRFSGRQFSNSRSEMNVSTLELGDSALYLCASSLVTSLSSYEQYFGPGTRLTVT.

The chain has TRBV6-6 and TRBJ1-5; a possible D gene is TRBD1 (6 bases). The V and J ends lost 2 bases and 3 bases respectively, with 8 bases between them. This CDR3 region has 14 residues. Germline CDR1 reads MNHNY; CDR2 reads SVGAGI (reference sequence). The CDR3 region is CASSYGQSNQPQHF. The CDR3 coding sequence is TGTGCCAGCAGTTACGGACAGTCCAATCAGCCCCAGCATTTT.

This clone showed up just once. This chain connects TRBV4-1 to TRBJ1-1; perhaps TRBD1 as D (5 bases). V was clipped by 5 bases and J by 2 bases, with 15 bases between them. The CDR3 covers 15 residues. CDR1 and CDR2 from the germline V gene are MGHRA and YSYEKL. This chain's CDR3 is CASSMGWGSNTEAFF. The CDR3 nucleotides read TGCGCCAGCAGCATGGGTTGGGGGAGTAACACTGAAGCTTTCTTT.

This sequence joins TRBV15 and TRBJ2-5; 8 bases are a match to TRBD2. The CDR3 runs to 14 residues. Germline trimming cut 1 base from V and 5 bases from J; bases unmatched to any gene: 3. CDR1 is LNHNV, CDR2 YYDKDF, per germline (reference sequence). The CDR3 loop is CATSRVAGGETQYF. The CDR3 bases are TGTGCCACCAGCAGAGTGGCGGGGGGCGAGACCCAGTACTTC.